This entry describes one T cell receptor (beta chain). This sample was included in a study of blood T cell repertoires in COVID-19. Overall study: Whether acute or convalescent, the COVID-19 samples came from the United States, Italy and Spain. PBMCs, B-cell-depleted T cells, or T cells were the source of the cDNA or gDNA that made up the material.

As handled by the study authors: Estimation of nucleated cell counts relied on the amplification of reference gene primers. TCRdb's copy holds only in-frame clones and misses some; the assay was immunoSEQ multiplex PCR. The V and J calls and clone size are taken from that table; D and trimming were inferred from the DNA. The sample consists of about 36,000 clones, 81% of them appearing once. The TCR comes from a human donor in a cohort sampled during active or convalescent COVID-19. The donor label of this sample is uncertain. The specimen sequenced was peripheral blood.

The CDR3 DNA sequence: TGTGCCAGCAGCCTAGACCGGGACTCCTCCCCCGGGGAGCTGTTTTTT. Its translation: CASSLDRDSSPGELFF. This chain uses TRBV3-1 (or the pseudogene TRBV3-2) with TRBJ2-2; possibly TRBD2 for D (6 bases). The germline V gene encodes CDR1 LGHDT and CDR2 YNNKEL (reference sequence). The CDR3 has 16 residues. V lost 4 bases to trimming and J lost 6 bases, with 18 bases between them.